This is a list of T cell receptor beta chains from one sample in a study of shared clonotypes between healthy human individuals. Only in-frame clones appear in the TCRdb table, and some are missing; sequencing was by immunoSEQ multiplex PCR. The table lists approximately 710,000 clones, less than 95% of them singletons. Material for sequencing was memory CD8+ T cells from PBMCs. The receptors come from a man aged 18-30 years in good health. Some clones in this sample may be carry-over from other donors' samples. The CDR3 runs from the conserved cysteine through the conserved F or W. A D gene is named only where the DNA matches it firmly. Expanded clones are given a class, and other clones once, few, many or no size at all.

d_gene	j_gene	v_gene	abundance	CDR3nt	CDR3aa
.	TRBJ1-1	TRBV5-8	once	TGTGCCAGCAGTTCGTACAGGGAGCTGAACACTGAAGCTTTCTTT	CASSSYRELNTEAFF
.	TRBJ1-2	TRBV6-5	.	TGTGCCAGCAGTTACTCCGAGGAGGGCCGGTATGGCTACACCTTC	CASSYSEEGRYGYTF
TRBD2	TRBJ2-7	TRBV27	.	TGTGCCAGCAGTTTATTGTCGGTAGCGGGAGTGGGCGAGCAGTACTTC	CASSLLSVAGVGEQYF
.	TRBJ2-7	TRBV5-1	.	TGCGCCAGCAGCCAACCTCAGGTATCCTACGAGCAGTACTTC	CASSQPQVSYEQYF
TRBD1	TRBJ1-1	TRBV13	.	TGTGCCAGCAGCTTGTACAGGGGGCAAAACACTGAAGCTTTCTTT	CASSLYRGQNTEAFF
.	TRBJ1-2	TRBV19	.	TGTGCCAGTATCTCTGTGACAGGTGGACGGAACTATGGCTACACCTTC	CASISVTGGRNYGYTF
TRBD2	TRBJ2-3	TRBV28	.	TGTGCCAGCAGTCCCCACGGGAGGGCTAGCACAGATACGCAGTATTTT	CASSPHGRASTDTQYF
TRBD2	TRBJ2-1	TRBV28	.	TGTGCCAGCAGGTCCGGGACTAGCTCTTTCTACAATGAGCAGTTCTTC	CASRSGTSSFYNEQFF
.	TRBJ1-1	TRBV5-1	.	TGCGCCAGCAGCATCAGGGGACAGAACACTGAAGCTTTCTTT	CASSIRGQNTEAFF
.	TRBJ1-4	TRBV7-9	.	TGTGCCAGCAGCTCAAGGGTAGAGCCTAATGAAAAACTGTTTTTT	CASSSRVEPNEKLFF
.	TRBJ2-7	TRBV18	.	TGTGCCAGCTCACGGGGGGCCAGTGGGATCTCCTACGAGCAGTACTTC	CASSRGASGISYEQYF
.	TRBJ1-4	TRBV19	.	TGTGCCAGCAGGGTACTTGCTAATGAAAAACTGTTTTTT	CASRVLANEKLFF
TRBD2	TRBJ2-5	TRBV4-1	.	TGCGCCAGCAGCCAAGGTTTAGCGGGGTACCAAGAGACCCAGTACTTC	CASSQGLAGYQETQYF
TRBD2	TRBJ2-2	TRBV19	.	TGTGCCAGTAGTACCGGACTAGCGGGAGGAAACCCCGGGGAGCTGTTTTTT	CASSTGLAGGNPGELFF
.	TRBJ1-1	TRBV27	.	TGTGCCAGCAGTCCTTACATGTACTTGAACACTGAAGCTTTCTTT	CASSPYMYLNTEAFF
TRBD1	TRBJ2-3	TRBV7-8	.	TGTGCCAGCAGCTTAGGCCTGTCGACAGGGGGCGCAGATACGCAGTATTTT	CASSLGLSTGGADTQYF
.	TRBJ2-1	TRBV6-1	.	TGTGCCAGCAGTGAAGACGTAGCGGTTACTTACAATGAGCAGTTCTTC	CASSEDVAVTYNEQFF
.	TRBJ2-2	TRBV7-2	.	TGTGCCAGCAGCCGAAGCGACAGACCCACCGGGGAGCTGTTTTTT	CASSRSDRPTGELFF
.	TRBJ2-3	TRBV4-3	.	TGCGCCAGCAGCCAGCGGGCCGCCGCTAGCACAGATACGCAGTATTTT	CASSQRAAASTDTQYF
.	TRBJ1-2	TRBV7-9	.	TGTGCCAGCAGCTTAGCGCAGGGAGCCTATGGCTACACCTTC	CASSLAQGAYGYTF
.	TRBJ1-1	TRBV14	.	TGTGCCAGCAGCTTAGTCCTGAACACTGAAGCTTTCTTT	CASSLVLNTEAFF
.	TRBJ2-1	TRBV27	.	TGTGCCAGCAGTTGGCTAGCCCTTGACAATGAGCAGTTCTTC	CASSWLALDNEQFF
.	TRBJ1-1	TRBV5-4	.	TGTGCCAGCAGCTTAATCGGAGCAGGGAAGAACACTGAAGCTTTCTTT	CASSLIGAGKNTEAFF
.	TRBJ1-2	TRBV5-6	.	TGTGCCAGCAGAGAAACAGGGTATTGGGGCTACACCTTC	CASRETGYWGYTF
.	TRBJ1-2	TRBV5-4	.	TGTGCCAGCAGCCACTCAGTAGGGGACCCGTATGGCTACACCTTC	CASSHSVGDPYGYTF
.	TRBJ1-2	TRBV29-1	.	TGCAGCGTTGATTGGGGCGGCTACACCTTC	CSVDWGGYTF
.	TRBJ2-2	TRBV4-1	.	TGCGCCAGCAGCCAAGACGTTATAGGGGGGGAGCTGTTTTTT	CASSQDVIGGELFF
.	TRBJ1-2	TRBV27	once	TGTGCCAGCAGTTTCAAAGGGTCAGTACCCTATGGCTACACCTTC	CASSFKGSVPYGYTF
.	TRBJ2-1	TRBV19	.	TGTGCCAGTAGTAGGGAAGACTACAATGAGCAGTTCTTC	CASSREDYNEQFF
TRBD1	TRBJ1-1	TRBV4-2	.	TGTGCCAGCAGCCACCCGGGACAGGGGTCGGGAGCTTTCTTT	CASSHPGQGSGAFF
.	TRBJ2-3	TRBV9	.	TGTGCCAGCAGCGTAAACCCTAGTCGTGACCGTGGGGATACGCAGTATTTT	CASSVNPSRDRGDTQYF
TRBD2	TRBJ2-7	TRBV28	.	TGTGCCAGCAGTTCGGCACTAGCGGGGCTTGTATACGAGCAGTACTTC	CASSSALAGLVYEQYF
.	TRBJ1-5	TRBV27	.	TGTGCCAGCAGTCTGGCCTCTGGCCGATACCAGCCCCAGCATTTT	CASSLASGRYQPQHF
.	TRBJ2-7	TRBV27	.	TGTGCCAGCAGTTTAACGTGGGCCTACGAGCAGTACTTC	CASSLTWAYEQYF
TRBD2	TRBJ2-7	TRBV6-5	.	TGTGCCAGCAGTTACTCGAAACGGGAGGGCCCTGGGGAGCAGTACTTC	CASSYSKREGPGEQYF
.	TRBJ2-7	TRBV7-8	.	TGTGCCAGCAGCTCCCGACAGGAGAACTCCTACGAGCAGTACTTC	CASSSRQENSYEQYF
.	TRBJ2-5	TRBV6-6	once	TGTGCCAGCAGTCCCTTGGGCGGGCCGTACCAAGAGACCCAGTACTTC	CASSPLGGPYQETQYF
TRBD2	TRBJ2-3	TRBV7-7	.	TGTGCCAGCAGCTTGGGTCTAGCGGGGAGCACAGATACGCAGTATTTT	CASSLGLAGSTDTQYF
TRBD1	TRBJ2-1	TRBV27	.	TGTGCCAGCAGTTTACTCTCTACAGGGGGGTCTAATGAGCAGTTCTTC	CASSLLSTGGSNEQFF
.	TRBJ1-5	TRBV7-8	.	TGTGCCAGCAGCCGTCGGGAGAACACCCAGCCCCAGCATTTT	CASSRRENTQPQHF
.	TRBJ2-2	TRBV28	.	TGTGCCAGCAGTTATTTATTTGGATCCGGGGAGCTGTTTTTT	CASSYLFGSGELFF
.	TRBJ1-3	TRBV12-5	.	TGTGCTAGTGGCAACCCGGTATCGGGAGTGAAGATTTTT	CASGNPVSGVKIF
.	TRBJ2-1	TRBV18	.	TGTGCCAGCTCACCGACAGACAACTCCTACAATGAGCAGTTCTTC	CASSPTDNSYNEQFF
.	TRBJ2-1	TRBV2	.	TGTGCCAGCAGTGAAGCGGGACTCAATGAGCAGTTCTTC	CASSEAGLNEQFF
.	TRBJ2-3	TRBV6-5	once	TGTGCCAGCAGTTACGTGAGAGACACAGATACGCAGTATTTT	CASSYVRDTDTQYF
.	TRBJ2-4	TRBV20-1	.	TGCAGTGCCTCCGACGGCATTCAGTACTTC	CSASDGIQYF
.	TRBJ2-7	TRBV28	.	TGTGCCAGCACCTCAGTGGCCTCCTACGAGCAGTACTTC	CASTSVASYEQYF
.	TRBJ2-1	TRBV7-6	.	TGTGCCAGCAGCTTATATACTAAAAGCTCCTACAATGAGCAGTTCTTC	CASSLYTKSSYNEQFF